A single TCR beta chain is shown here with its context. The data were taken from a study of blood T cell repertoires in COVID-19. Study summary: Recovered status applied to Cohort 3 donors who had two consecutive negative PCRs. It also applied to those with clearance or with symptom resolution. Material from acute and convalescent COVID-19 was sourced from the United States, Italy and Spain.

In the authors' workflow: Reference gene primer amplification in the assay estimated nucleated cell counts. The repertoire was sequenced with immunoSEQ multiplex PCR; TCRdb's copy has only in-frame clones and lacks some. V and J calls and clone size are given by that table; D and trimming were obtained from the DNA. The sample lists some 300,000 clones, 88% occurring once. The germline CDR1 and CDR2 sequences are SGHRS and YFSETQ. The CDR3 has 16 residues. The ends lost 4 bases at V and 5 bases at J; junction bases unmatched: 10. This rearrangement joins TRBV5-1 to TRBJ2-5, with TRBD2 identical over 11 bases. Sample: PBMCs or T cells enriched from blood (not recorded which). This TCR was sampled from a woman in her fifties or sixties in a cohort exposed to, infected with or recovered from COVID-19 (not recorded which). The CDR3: CASSATLAGGGETQYF. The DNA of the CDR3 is TGCGCCAGCAGCGCGACGCTAGCGGGAGGAGGTGAGACCCAGTACTTC.